This T cell receptor beta chain was captured in a study of tumor and adjacent non-tumor tissue in lung cancer. Study details: Some 3.9 million productive TCRbeta reads were obtained per sample on average. Study results and caveats: Tumor repertoires had a smaller top 100 clone share than normal lung.

Trimming cost V 4 bases and J 5 bases, with 19 bases left between them. Germline values: CDR1 SGHDT, CDR2 YYEEEE. The CDR3 extends over 16 amino acids. Concerning this clonotype itself: Its specificity is unknown. The conserved closing phenylalanine or tryptophan is absent in this CDR3, likely reflecting a read error.

The template was RNA from unsorted bulk tissue. The normal lung tissue was taken more than 3 cm from the tumor edge. Chemotherapy-naive patients with new lung cancer underwent thoracic surgery in China, August–late 2014. TCRbeta libraries were built with three rounds of nested PCR, modified from ARM-PCR. One entry per CDR3 protein results from TCRdb running MiXCR on the multiplex PCR reads. The sample shows roughly 69,000 distinct CDR3 sequences, around 82% of them seen only once. The TCR originated in a man between 60 and 75 years old with non-small cell lung cancer. J is TRBJ1-5 and V is TRBV5-6, with D perhaps TRBD1 (6 bases). The material sequenced was distant non-tumor lung tissue. For the CDR3, the DNA is TGTGCCAGCAGCATAAGCTACAGGGTAGGGGATCAGCCCCAGCATTTG. Encoded protein: CASSISYRVGDQPQHL.